The 32 T cell receptor beta chains presented below share a single source sample, sequenced in a study of cytomegalovirus exposure and HLA in healthy donors. It was with 60 Vbeta and 13 Jbeta primers that the PCR ran. Sequencing used immunoSEQ multiplex PCR; TCRdb keeps in-frame clones, though not all of them. The repertoire consists of approximately 170,000 clones, with about 63% occurring once and the leading ten covering roughly 2.7%. The specimen sequenced was PBMCs. These TCRs come from a woman between 35 and 50 years old in good health and CMV-seropositive.

This chain joins TRBV5-1 and TRBJ1-4; TRBD1 matches at 10 bases. The CDR3 consists of 14 residues. Germline V CDR1 and CDR2: SGHRS, YFSETQ. V dropped 7 bases and J dropped 10; count of bases not matched to a gene: 10. For the CDR3, the DNA is TGCGCCAGCGCGCAAGGGGACAGGGGTGGAAAACTGTTTTTT. Protein: CASAQGDRGGKLFF. The whole variable domain, remainder taken from reference TRBV5-1 and TRBJ1-4, is KAGVTQTPRYLIKTRGQQVTLSCSPISGHRSVSWYQQTPGQGLQFLFEYFSETQRNKGNFPGRFSGRQFSNSRSEMNVSTLELGDSALYLCASAQGDRGGKLFFGSGTQLSVL.

This clone was found a few times. The rearrangement joins TRBV14 to TRBJ2-1, with D unclear. The germline gives CDR1 SGHDN, CDR2 FVKESK. V lost 0 bases, J lost 9 bases, and 6 bases lay in between. There are 12 residues in the CDR3. The CDR3 DNA reads TGTGCCAGCAGCCAAGAGCGTGGTGAGCAGTTCTTC. Residues: CASSQERGEQFF.

This clone occurred once. The V gene is TRBV6-5, the J gene TRBJ2-7; perhaps TRBD1 as D (6 bases). Germline lookup yields CDR1 MNHEY and CDR2 SVGAGI. Trimming cost V 1 base and J 6 bases, with 13 bases left between them. The CDR3 has 14 residues. CDR3 nucleotides: TGTGCCAGCAGTTACTACGGGGACAATGGCGAGCAGTACTTC. It translates to CASSYYGDNGEQYF.

J is TRBJ1-1 and V is TRBV5-3; 9 bases fit TRBD1. TRBV5-3 is placed among ORFs of uncertain function. Trimming at V came to 3 bases and at J to 6 bases, leaving 0 bases not matched to a gene. This CDR3 is 12 amino acids long. The CDR3 DNA is TGTGCCAGAAGCTGGACAGGGGCTGAAGCTTTCTTT. It yields the protein CARSWTGAEAFF.

This clone has more than one count but fewer than ten. CDR3 residues: CASSLSDRGNQPQHF. CDR3 coding DNA: TGTGCCAGCAGTCTCTCGGACAGGGGTAATCAGCCCCAGCATTTT. The rearrangement uses TRBV2 and TRBJ1-5, with 9 bases aligning to TRBD1. With V trimmed by 5 bases and J by 4 bases, 6 bases remained unmatched. The CDR3 is made up of 15 amino acids. Germline V gives CDR1 SNHLY, CDR2 FYNNEI.

The chain employs TRBV2 and TRBJ1-2, with D possibly being TRBD1 (5 bases). Trimming left V 6 bases short and J 3 bases short, with 11 bases between. Germline CDR1 is SNHLY and CDR2 is FYNNEI. The CDR3 spans 13 residues. The CDR3 region is CASRAGIYYGYTF. CDR3 sequence (DNA): TGTGCCAGCAGGGCAGGGATATACTATGGCTACACCTTC.

There are a few counts of this clone. The CDR3 coding sequence is TGTGCCAGCAGTTTTGGGCCAAGGGAGACCCAGTACTTC. Its protein product is CASSFGPRETQYF. The chain joins TRBV7-3 to TRBJ2-5; unclear D gene. Germline values: CDR1 SGHTA, CDR2 FQGTGA. CDR3 size: 13 residues. Trimming pared 6 bases from V and 5 bases from J, leaving 13 bases between. The full variable domain, completed using reference TRBV7-3 and TRBJ2-5, is GAGVSQTPSNKVTEKGKYVELRCDPISGHTALYWYRQSLGQGPEFLIYFQGTGAADDSGLPNDRFFAVRPEGSVSTLKIQRTERGDSAVYLCASSFGPRETQYFGPGTRLLVL.

This chain joins TRBV7-9 and TRBJ1-5, with a tentative D call TRBD1 (6 bases). The CDR3 has 15 residues. The germline V and J ends were trimmed by 5 bases and 4 bases, with 15 bases remaining between them. Germline loops: CDR1 SEHNR, CDR2 FQNEAQ (reference sequence). The CDR3 protein is CASSPTGFGNQPQHF. DNA of the CDR3: TGTGCCAGCAGCCCCACAGGGTTCGGTAATCAGCCCCAGCATTTT.

The V call is TRBV5-6, the J call TRBJ2-3, with 7 bases fitting TRBD2. Germline V gene data show CDR1 as SGHDT and CDR2 as YYEEEE. The CDR3 loop spans 16 amino acids. J lost 2 bases, V lost 3 bases, and 9 bases had no gene match. The CDR3 protein is CASSSIRRDYTDTQYF. In DNA form, the CDR3 reads TGTGCCAGCAGCTCGATTCGACGGGACTACACAGATACGCAGTATTTT.

As for this clone: The sample carries other DNA sequences with the same CDR3. This chain links TRBV2 with TRBJ1-2; TRBD1 aligns across 10 bases. This CDR3 comprises 15 residues. V shed 5 bases and J 5 bases; nucleotides not matched to a gene: 8. Germline-derived CDR1 and CDR2 are SNHLY and FYNNEI. CDR3 region: CASSLGQGTIYGYTF. CDR3 sequence (DNA): TGTGCCAGCAGTCTGGGACAGGGGACGATTTATGGCTACACCTTC.

A few counts support this clone. V and J are TRBV7-2 and TRBJ1-5; 9 nucleotides align to TRBD1. The ends lost 5 bases at V and 7 bases at J; junction bases unmatched: 6. This CDR3 contains 14 residues. Looked up from germline, CDR1 is SGHTA and CDR2 is FQGNSA. The CDR3 loop is CASSLQGAGQPQHF. DNA for the CDR3: TGTGCCAGCAGCCTACAGGGGGCGGGCCAGCCCCAGCATTTT.

This chain joins TRBV21-1 and TRBJ2-7; the table's TRBD2 call for D was not verified on the DNA. TRBV21-1 is deemed a pseudogene. The CDR3 length is 18 residues. The CDR3, as DNA: TGTGCCAGCAGCAAAGACGGGGCTAGCGGGAGGGGTTCCTACGAGCAGTACTTC. It codes for CASSKDGASGRGSYEQYF.

This chain uses TRBV5-6 with TRBJ2-3; TRBD1 is a possible D gene (5 bases). CDR3 size: 16 residues. V shed 2 bases and J shed 6 bases, with 19 bases lying between them. CDR1 is SGHDT and CDR2 is YYEEEE in the germline V gene. DNA for the CDR3: TGTGCCAGCAGCTTATCTAGGGGATCCAATTCGGATACGCAGTATTTT. Its translation is CASSLSRGSNSDTQYF.

The rearrangement joins TRBV5-4 to TRBJ2-2; possibly TRBD1 or TRBD2 for D (5 bases each). There are 17 residues in the CDR3. Germline values: CDR1 SGHNT, CDR2 YYREEE (reference sequence). V lost 4 bases, J lost 0 bases, and 16 bases lay in between. This CDR3 reads CASSLGVSGSNTGELFF. Here the CDR3 DNA reads TGTGCCAGCAGCCTGGGGGTGTCGGGGTCGAACACCGGGGAGCTGTTTTTT.

The V gene is TRBV14, the J gene TRBJ1-1; 7 nucleotides align to TRBD1. The CDR3 runs 15 residues. Germline assignment: CDR1 SGHDN and CDR2 FVKESK. V lost 3 bases to trimming and J lost 3 bases; unmatched junction nucleotides: 7. CDR3 DNA sequence: TGTGCCAGCAGCCACCCCGAGGGGGCCTACACTGAAGCTTTCTTT. It translates to CASSHPEGAYTEAFF.

The J gene is TRBJ2-7, the V gene TRBV6-1; maybe TRBD2 (6 bases). CDR1 and CDR2 (germline): MNHNS, SASEGT. Trimming shortened V by 0 bases and J by 0 bases, and 12 bases separated the two germline ends. The CDR3 extends over 16 amino acids. The CDR3 DNA follows: TGTGCCAGCAGTGAAGCCGCCGGGAGTAGCTCCTACGAGCAGTACTTC. This codes for CASSEAAGSSSYEQYF.

V and J are TRBV4-2 and TRBJ2-5; TRBD2 matches at 13 bases. The tail of the sequence fits TRBJ2-7 better, so the J call may be wrong. CDR1 and CDR2 (germline): LGHNA, YNFKEQ. The CDR3 extends over 19 amino acids. The CDR3 sequence: CASSQDLGLAGLTTYEQYF. In nucleotides, the CDR3 is TGTGCCAGCAGCCAAGATCTGGGACTAGCGGGGTTGACGACCTACGAGCAGTACTTC.

CDR3 in DNA: TGTGCCAGCAGTTCCACGGACGGGATGAACAATCAGCCCCAGCATTTT. This codes for CASSSTDGMNNQPQHF. V gene TRBV5-6 combines with J gene TRBJ1-5; no definite D call. Trimming took off 5 bases at V and 3 bases at J, with 18 bases between the two ends. The CDR3 extends over 16 amino acids. Germline CDR1 reads SGHDT; CDR2 reads YYEEEE. The full variable domain, completed using reference TRBV5-6 and TRBJ1-5, is DAGVTQSPTHLIKTRGQQVTLRCSPKSGHDTVSWYQQALGQGPQFIFQYYEEEERQRGNFPDRFSGHQFPNYSSELNVNALLLGDSALYLCASSSTDGMNNQPQHFGDGTRLSIL.

A remark on this clone: The same CDR3 can be traced to other DNA sequences in this sample. The rearrangement links TRBV9 to TRBJ2-3, with 10 bases identical to TRBD2. Germline V gives CDR1 SGDLS, CDR2 YYNGEE. CDR3 size: 15 residues. With V trimmed by 0 bases and J by 6 bases, 4 bases remained unmatched. In DNA, the CDR3 is TGTGCCAGCAGCGTAGGTGAGGGACTAGCGGATACGCAGTATTTT. It encodes CASSVGEGLADTQYF.

This clone was seen a handful of times. The V and J genes are TRBV4-3 and TRBJ1-5; tentative D call: TRBD1 (5 bases). Germline-derived CDR1 and CDR2 are LGHNA and YSLEER. The CDR3 length is 14 residues. Trimming shortened V by 0 bases and J by 5 bases, and 8 bases separated the two germline ends. The CDR3 is CASSQDGADQPQHF. The CDR3 region has the DNA TGCGCCAGCAGCCAAGATGGGGCAGATCAGCCCCAGCATTTT.

The chain recombines TRBV10-2 with TRBJ2-2; 7 bases are shared with TRBD2. The V and J ends lost 6 bases and 4 bases, in that order; junction bases with no gene match: 2. This CDR3 is 13 amino acids long. Germline loops: CDR1 WSHSY, CDR2 SAAADI. The CDR3 loop reads CASRWGGTGELFF. In nucleotides, the CDR3 is TGCGCCAGCAGGTGGGGGGGCACCGGGGAGCTGTTTTTT.

In this sample, this clone turned up once. The CDR3 coding sequence is TGTGCCAGCAGCTTAGCGGTGTGGGAGTCGAGCACAGATACGCAGTATTTT. It translates to CASSLAVWESSTDTQYF. The rearrangement links TRBV7-6 to TRBJ2-3, with D perhaps TRBD2 (5 bases). V was cut by 0 bases and J by 0 bases, with 13 bases left in between. Per germline, CDR1 SGHVS and CDR2 FNYEAQ. This CDR3 has 17 residues.

The chain employs TRBV5-8 and TRBJ2-5; no clear D gene. Between the trimmed V and J ends, which lost 0 bases and 5 bases, there was a span of 8 bases. Germline assignment: CDR1 SGHTS and CDR2 YDEGEE. The CDR3 has 13 residues. CDR3 in amino acids: CASSLGLFETQYF. CDR3 bases: TGTGCCAGCAGCTTGGGGCTGTTCGAGACCCAGTACTTC.

CDR3 in DNA: TGCGCCAGCAGCCAAGATTGGCCGAGCAATCAGCCCCAGCATTTT. It translates to CASSQDWPSNQPQHF. The V gene is TRBV4-3, the J gene TRBJ1-5; D ambiguous. The CDR3 contains 15 residues. Trimming stripped 0 bases from V and 1 base from J, with 7 bases between. Germline loops: CDR1 LGHNA, CDR2 YSLEER.

In its sample, this clone was seen a few times. The V call is TRBV5-1, the J call TRBJ2-6; D perhaps matches TRBD2 (6 bases). V lost 5 bases and J 1 base, leaving 7 bases between the germline ends. CDR3 size: 14 residues. Germline V gene sequence: CDR1 SGHRS, CDR2 YFSETQ. The CDR3 loop is CASSRGSGANVLTF. In DNA form, the CDR3 reads TGCGCCAGCAGTCGGGGGTCTGGGGCCAACGTCCTGACTTTC.

DNA for the CDR3: TGTGCCAGCAGTCCTCGACTAGATCAAGAGACCCAGTACTTC. The encoded protein is CASSPRLDQETQYF. The V and J genes are TRBV28 and TRBJ2-5, with D perhaps TRBD2 (6 bases). Trimming shortened V by 5 bases and J by 2 bases, and 12 bases separated the two germline ends. Germline V gene sequence: CDR1 MDHEN, CDR2 SYDVKM. The CDR3 spans 14 residues.

This clone has a handful of counts. This chain joins TRBV11-3 and TRBJ2-2; TRBD2 might be the D (6 bases). V was clipped by 2 bases and J by 4 bases, with 11 bases between them. The CDR3 consists of 15 residues. CDR1 is SGHNT, CDR2 YENEEA, per germline. DNA of the CDR3: TGTGCCAGCAGCTTATTGCAGGGAGGCACCGGGGAGCTGTTTTTT. Its protein product is CASSLLQGGTGELFF.

V usage is TRBV28 and J usage is TRBJ2-6, with D possibly being TRBD1 (5 bases). V was pared by 7 bases and J by 4 bases, with 20 bases between. The CDR3 is made up of 17 amino acids. CDR1 MDHEN and CDR2 SYDVKM come from the germline V gene. CDR3 coding DNA: TGTGCCAGCAACGTCCAGGGTATCCTAACCGGGGCCAACGTCCTGACTTTC. It specifies CASNVQGILTGANVLTF.

The chain couples TRBV7-3 to TRBJ2-3; D may be TRBD2 (6 bases). CDR1 is SGHTA and CDR2 is FQGTGA in the germline V gene. The ends were cut back, 5 bases at V and 1 base at J, with 10 bases in the middle. The length of the CDR3 is 14 residues. The CDR3 DNA sequence: TGTGCCAGCAGCCCCTCTAGCGGCACAGATACGCAGTATTTT. It is translated as CASSPSSGTDTQYF.

The genes are TRBV6-6 and TRBJ1-6; tentatively, D is TRBD1 (6 bases). This CDR3 region has 14 residues. The V end was cut by 5 bases, the J end by 5 bases, with 10 bases between. The germline gives CDR1 MNHNY, CDR2 SVGAGI (reference sequence). CDR3: CASSRRGDNSPLHF. CDR3 sequence (DNA): TGTGCCAGCAGTCGCAGGGGAGATAATTCACCCCTCCACTTT.

This clone was seen a handful of times. The chain has TRBV7-2 and TRBJ1-3; weak D call: TRBD1 (6 bases). With 2 bases removed from V and 4 bases from J, the gap between germline ends came to 12 bases. Germline V CDR1 and CDR2: SGHTA, FQGNSA. The CDR3 extends over 15 amino acids. The DNA for the CDR3 is TGTGCCAGCAGCTTACGGGGGGCGATAGGAAACACCATATATTTT. It translates to CASSLRGAIGNTIYF.

This clone was counted a few times. As DNA, the CDR3 is TGCGCCAGCAGCCAACCCGGCAGGGCGGCTGAAGCTTTCTTT. Translated, it gives CASSQPGRAAEAFF. J is TRBJ1-1 and V is TRBV4-1; the D gene is possibly TRBD1 (5 bases). Per germline, CDR1 MGHRA and CDR2 YSYEKL. The CDR3 is 14 residues long. V was cut by 2 bases and J by 6 bases, with 13 bases left in between.